The entry below describes one T cell receptor (beta chain). In germline, CDR1 is SGHNT, CDR2 YYREEE (reference sequence). V shed 3 bases and J shed 8 bases, with 15 bases lying between them. The CDR3 runs 15 residues. This specimen comes from a study of technical replicates of blood from several donors. Using immunoSEQ multiplex PCR, the repertoire was profiled, and TCRdb retains in-frame clones only, with some absent. The data show tens of thousands of clones, 93% seen once. Material for sequencing was T cells isolated from PBMCs. This clonotype originated in a human donor in good health. V is TRBV5-4 and J is TRBJ1-6, with D possibly TRBD1 on 6 matching bases. The CDR3 protein is CASSSVGQLDSPLHF. For the CDR3, the DNA is TGTGCCAGCAGCTCGGTAGGACAGCTAGATTCACCCCTCCACTTT.